These 3 T cell receptor beta chains were all obtained from the same sample, sequenced in a study of blood T cell repertoires in COVID-19. Using immunoSEQ multiplex PCR, the repertoire was profiled, and TCRdb retains in-frame clones only, with some absent. In the table there are approximately 28,000 clones, less than 80% of which are singletons. Sequencing used peripheral blood. All receptors come from a boy younger than 10 with active or convalescent COVID-19.

The chain has TRBV9 and TRBJ2-4; 7 bases map to TRBD1. The CDR3 runs 16 residues. The germline CDR1 and CDR2 sequences are SGDLS and YYNGEE. With V trimmed by 4 bases and J by 6 bases, 13 bases remained unmatched. CDR3 in amino acids: CASSPRNRGRGNIQYF. Written as DNA, the CDR3 is TGTGCCAGCAGCCCCCGTAACAGGGGTCGGGGAAACATTCAGTACTTC.

The sample holds one count of this clone. The V gene is TRBV28, the J gene TRBJ1-1, with D uncertain. The CDR3 covers 14 residues. Looked up from germline, CDR1 is MDHEN and CDR2 is SYDVKM. V was pared by 5 bases and J by 3 bases, with 13 bases between. CDR3: CASSAREAHTEAFF. The CDR3 nucleotides are TGTGCCAGCAGTGCTAGGGAGGCCCACACTGAAGCTTTCTTT.

This chain joins TRBV11-3 and TRBJ2-1; the D gene is possibly TRBD2 (7 bases). The germline V gene has CDR1 SGHNT and CDR2 YENEEA. Trimming stripped 5 bases from V and 8 bases from J, with 16 bases between. The CDR3 is made up of 14 amino acids. The CDR3 DNA follows: TGTGCCAGCAGCACCGAAGGGGGGGCACATGAGCAGTTCTTC. It yields the protein CASSTEGGAHEQFF.